This TCR beta chain was sequenced in a study of blood T cell repertoires in COVID-19. Looking at the study overall: Samples came from the United States, Italy and Spain, spanning acute and convalescent COVID-19.

Data came from immunoSEQ multiplex PCR; TCRdb stores just in-frame clones and leaves some out. This sample has some 260,000 clones, with more than 75% found just once. This CDR3 contains 16 residues. Trimming cost V 6 bases and J 4 bases, with 18 bases left between them. The germline V gene encodes CDR1 MNHNY and CDR2 SVGAGI (reference sequence). The clonotype was recovered from a woman between 40 and 55 years old who had recovered from COVID-19. Sequenced: peripheral blood. The chain recombines TRBV6-6 with TRBJ1-4; tentative D call: TRBD1 (5 bases). CDR3 nucleotide sequence: TGTGCCAGCAGCCCCGGGGGAGAGATTAGTAATGAAAAACTGTTTTTT. It encodes CASSPGGEISNEKLFF.